This is a list of T cell receptor beta chains from one sample in a study of T cell changes during pregnancy in multiple sclerosis. TCRdb keeps only in-frame clones here, not all; method: immunoSEQ multiplex PCR. The sample has approximately 38,000 clones; 91% are singletons. Material: CD8+ T cells from peripheral blood mononuclear cells, obtained in the second trimester of pregnancy. The receptors here all came from a female donor with multiple sclerosis, enrolled in a pregnancy study. Each CDR3 is given with its conserved first and last residue. D genes are given only for firm matches. Only part of the rows carry a size: once, few, many, or a class if the clone is expanded.

clone size | J gene | D gene | V gene | CDR3 protein | CDR3 DNA
NA | TRBJ1-2 | NA | TRBV19 | CASKETGPYGYTF | TGTGCCAGTAAGGAGACAGGACCCTATGGCTACACCTTC
NA | TRBJ2-3 | TRBD2 | TRBV7-8 | CASSLVMTSGGSTSTDTQYF | TGTGCCAGCAGCTTAGTTATGACTAGCGGGGGATCTACTAGCACAGATACGCAGTATTTT
NA | TRBJ2-7 | NA | TRBV14 | CASSHHPRQGFPYEQYF | TGTGCCAGCAGCCATCACCCCCGTCAGGGTTTCCCCTACGAGCAGTACTTC
NA | TRBJ2-5 | NA | TRBV10-2 | CASSRWEVEDETQYF | TGCGCCAGCAGTCGGTGGGAGGTCGAAGACGAGACCCAGTACTTC
NA | TRBJ2-7 | TRBD1 | TRBV11-2 | CASSLGQGVYEQYF | TGTGCCAGCAGCTTAGGGCAGGGGGTTTACGAGCAGTACTTC
NA | TRBJ2-7 | NA | TRBV29-1 | CSVELTDYEQYF | TGCAGCGTTGAACTAACAGACTACGAGCAGTACTTC
NA | TRBJ2-1 | TRBD2 | TRBV30 | CAWGLAGGTEQFF | TGTGCCTGGGGCCTTGCGGGAGGAACTGAGCAGTTCTTC
NA | TRBJ2-1 | NA | TRBV27 | CASSLTGNEQFF | TGTGCCAGCAGTCTAACAGGCAATGAGCAGTTCTTC
NA | TRBJ2-1 | TRBD2 | TRBV27 | CASSPSLAGMPYNEQFF | TGTGCCAGCAGTCCATCCCTAGCGGGGATGCCCTACAATGAGCAGTTCTTC
NA | TRBJ2-7 | TRBD1 | TRBV29-1 | CSVERAGGEQYF | TGCAGCGTTGAAAGGGCAGGGGGTGAGCAGTACTTC
NA | TRBJ1-1 | NA | TRBV7-6 | CASSRQVGAEAFF | TGTGCCAGCAGCAGGCAGGTCGGCGCTGAAGCTTTCTTT
NA | TRBJ2-7 | TRBD1 | TRBV2 | CATTKTGTPSYEQYF | TGTGCCACCACCAAGACAGGGACGCCCTCCTACGAGCAGTACTTC
NA | TRBJ1-2 | NA | TRBV13 | CATLDTSYGYTF | TGTGCCACCCTGGACACCTCCTATGGCTACACCTTC
NA | TRBJ2-2 | NA | TRBV7-9 | CASSSYAGIVTGELFF | TGTGCCAGCAGCTCTTATGCGGGAATTGTGACCGGGGAGCTGTTTTTT
NA | TRBJ1-2 | TRBD1 | TRBV2 | CASSDPGTGGYYGYTF | TGTGCCAGCAGTGATCCCGGGACAGGGGGCTACTATGGCTACACCTTC
NA | TRBJ2-1 | NA | TRBV7-9 | CASSLSGSNEQFF | TGTGCCAGCAGCTTAAGCGGATCCAATGAGCAGTTCTTC
medium-sized | TRBJ1-6 | NA | TRBV7-9 | CASVKDSGGDNSPLHF | TGTGCCAGCGTGAAGGACTCCGGAGGGGATAATTCACCCCTCCACTTT
NA | TRBJ2-7 | NA | TRBV5-1 | CASSYAGGKPYEQYF | TGCGCCAGCAGCTATGCAGGGGGGAAGCCCTACGAGCAGTACTTC
NA | TRBJ2-3 | NA | TRBV2 | CASSNPRGSGSTDTQYF | TGTGCCAGCAGTAACCCGAGGGGGTCTGGGAGCACAGATACGCAGTATTTT
NA | TRBJ1-2 | NA | TRBV5-8 | CASSQWTELNYGYTF | TGTGCCAGCAGCCAGTGGACAGAACTAAACTATGGCTACACCTTC
few | TRBJ2-7 | TRBD1 | TRBV7-2 | CASSLLGQHSYEQYF | TGTGCCAGCAGCTTACTGGGACAGCACTCCTACGAGCAGTACTTC
NA | TRBJ2-1 | TRBD2 | TRBV14 | CASSQRTSGGQEQFF | TGTGCCAGCAGCCAGCGGACTAGCGGGGGGCAAGAGCAGTTCTTC
NA | TRBJ2-3 | TRBD2 | TRBV6-4 | CASSDGLAGGPDTQYF | TGTGCCAGCAGTGATGGTCTAGCGGGAGGGCCAGATACGCAGTATTTT
once | TRBJ2-1 | NA | TRBV18 | CASSPPLFF | TGTGCCAGCTCACCACCCCTGTTCTTC
NA | TRBJ1-5 | TRBD1 | TRBV30 | CAWNRGYQPQHF | TGTGCCTGGAACAGGGGGTATCAGCCCCAGCATTTT
NA | TRBJ2-2 | NA | TRBV6-1 | CASSERRVYTGELFF | TGTGCCAGCAGTGAACGCAGGGTTTACACCGGGGAGCTGTTTTTT
NA | TRBJ2-7 | NA | TRBV6-1 | CASSDGAYEQYF | TGTGCCAGCAGCGACGGGGCCTACGAGCAGTACTTC
NA | TRBJ2-3 | NA | TRBV7-9 | CASSARLESTDTQYF | TGTGCCAGCAGCGCCCGACTAGAAAGCACAGATACGCAGTATTTT
NA | TRBJ2-3 | TRBD2 | TRBV29-1 | CSVDGLAEVGDTQYF | TGCAGCGTTGACGGACTAGCCGAGGTGGGCGATACGCAGTATTTT
NA | TRBJ2-5 | TRBD2 | TRBV7-2 | CASSFSQGTSWLETQYF | TGTGCCAGCAGCTTCTCCCAAGGGACTAGCTGGTTGGAGACCCAGTACTTC
NA | TRBJ2-5 | NA | TRBV4-1 | CASSQDQGTGETQYF | TGCGCCAGCAGCCAAGATCAGGGGACCGGCGAAACCCAGTACTTC
NA | TRBJ2-2 | NA | TRBV5-8 | CASSLVLGYTGELFF | TGTGCCAGCAGCTTGGTTCTAGGATATACCGGGGAGCTGTTTTTT
NA | TRBJ2-7 | TRBD1 | TRBV27 | CASSLEGAGYEQYF | TGTGCCAGCAGTCTTGAGGGGGCTGGCTACGAGCAGTACTTC
NA | TRBJ1-6 | NA | TRBV4-1 | CASSQDSRGFGSPLHF | TGCGCCAGCAGCCAAGATAGTCGGGGTTTTGGTTCACCCCTCCACTTT
NA | TRBJ1-1 | NA | TRBV27 | CASSLTGREAFF | TGTGCCAGCAGTCTAACAGGCCGTGAAGCTTTCTTT
NA | TRBJ1-1 | NA | TRBV4-1 | CASSLPHQNTEAFF | TGCGCCAGCAGCCTCCCCCATCAGAACACTGAAGCTTTCTTT
NA | TRBJ1-2 | TRBD1 | TRBV19 | CASSSSGTGFYGYTF | TGTGCCAGTAGTAGCTCCGGGACAGGGTTCTATGGCTACACCTTC
NA | TRBJ2-1 | TRBD2 | TRBV29-1 | CSVDGTSVYNEQFF | TGCAGCGTTGATGGGACTAGCGTATACAATGAGCAGTTCTTC
NA | TRBJ1-1 | NA | TRBV19 | CASSPWIGAMNTEAFF | TGTGCCAGTAGTCCTTGGATAGGGGCTATGAACACTGAAGCTTTCTTT
once | TRBJ2-3 | TRBD2 | TRBV12-5 | CASGFPLGGSLGDTQYF | TGTGCTAGTGGTTTTCCCTTGGGCGGGAGCTTGGGAGATACGCAGTATTTT
NA | TRBJ1-2 | TRBD1 | TRBV5-4 | CASSLVDRGNYGYTF | TGTGCCAGCAGCTTGGTGGACAGGGGCAACTATGGCTACACCTTC
NA | TRBJ2-1 | NA | TRBV6-6 | CASSYLDSDNEQFF | TGTGCCAGCAGTTACTTGGATAGCGACAATGAGCAGTTCTTC
NA | TRBJ2-1 | TRBD2 | TRBV7-6 | CASSSREGNEQFF | TGTGCCAGCAGTTCCCGGGAGGGGAATGAGCAGTTCTTC
NA | TRBJ1-4 | TRBD1 | TRBV6-1 | CASNEQGDWEKLFF | TGTGCCAGCAACGAACAGGGGGATTGGGAAAAACTGTTTTTT
NA | TRBJ2-7 | NA | TRBV4-3 | CASSQLIKGLDEQYF | TGCGCCAGCAGCCAGTTAATAAAGGGGCTCGACGAGCAGTACTTC
few | TRBJ1-2 | TRBD1 | TRBV9 | CASSARDRAYGYTF | TGTGCCAGCAGCGCCCGGGACAGGGCTTATGGCTACACCTTC
NA | TRBJ2-1 | NA | TRBV13 | CASTTPSGLSPFF | TGTGCCAGCACCACGCCCTCGGGTCTTTCCCCGTTCTTC
NA | TRBJ2-1 | NA | TRBV7-8 | CASSFPGSIVDEQFF | TGTGCCAGCAGCTTCCCGGGAAGTATAGTCGATGAGCAGTTCTTC
NA | TRBJ1-1 | TRBD1 | TRBV28 | CASSLRSGQLFYPNTEAFF | TGTGCCAGCAGCTTGAGGTCGGGACAGCTTTTTTATCCGAACACTGAAGCTTTCTTT
NA | TRBJ2-7 | TRBD2 | TRBV5-8 | CASSRVTSGSSYEQYF | TGTGCCAGCAGCCGAGTTACTAGCGGGAGTAGTTACGAGCAGTACTTC
NA | TRBJ1-1 | NA | TRBV28 | CASSPRTGITEAFF | TGTGCCAGCAGTCCCCGAACAGGGATCACTGAAGCTTTCTTT
NA | TRBJ2-7 | NA | TRBV5-1 | CASSLGWDTSYEQYF | TGCGCCAGCAGCTTGGGCTGGGACACCTCCTACGAGCAGTACTTC
NA | TRBJ2-3 | NA | TRBV7-9 | CASSTGQHSTDTQYF | TGTGCCAGCAGCACGGGACAACACAGCACAGATACGCAGTATTTT
NA | TRBJ2-4 | TRBD2 | TRBV30 | CAWKGGTVAKNIQYF | TGTGCCTGGAAGGGAGGGACCGTTGCCAAAAACATTCAGTACTTC
NA | TRBJ2-3 | TRBD2 | TRBV4-2 | CASSQPSSLLAGDADTQYF | TGTGCCAGCAGCCAACCCTCGAGCCTACTAGCGGGAGACGCAGATACGCAGTATTTT